The clone carrying this TCR beta chain was observed a few times. Germline-derived CDR1 and CDR2 are MGHRA and YSYEKL. The length of the CDR3 is 18 residues. V dropped 1 base and J dropped 8; count of bases not matched to a gene: 13. This sample was included in a study of identical twins. From the 5' RACE reads, TCRdb called clonotypes with MiXCR, one entry per CDR3 protein. Of 550,000 to 800,000 distinct CDR3 sequences in the sample, around 7.4% are singletons; the top ten hold roughly 1.6%. These same records also appear under a second study, on yellow fever vaccine responses in identical twins.

The gene calls are TRBV4-1 and TRBJ2-1; 11 bases are shared with TRBD2. The sequenced material came from PBMCs. This clonotype originated in a woman aged 18-29 years in good health. The CDR3 bases are TGCGCCAGCAGCCAAGGACTAGCGGGGCCTGACAATAAATATGAGCAGTTCTTC. Protein sequence: CASSQGLAGPDNKYEQFF.